Sequencing of this T cell receptor beta chain was carried out in a study of cytomegalovirus exposure and HLA in healthy donors. General study points: Follow-up analysis seemed to connect common viral pathogens with several of the most significant clusters identified. Fewer N-insertions than the 666-donor mean were reportedly shown by an Asian-associated ancestry cluster in a later analysis. Rare sequences made up most TCRs, while some public TCRs were found in many donors.

This clone occurred a few times. The antigen is unknown. Every donor was a healthy person donating bone marrow. With 60 Vbeta and 13 Jbeta primers, the PCR was carried out. The protocol was immunoSEQ multiplex PCR, while the TCRdb copy is restricted to in-frame clones and leaves out a portion. Of 200,000 or so clones listed, 80% to 85% were seen once; the top ten hold approximately 0.26%. The CDR3 is made up of 15 amino acids. J was trimmed by 3 bases and V by 6 bases; bases with no gene match: 13. The germline CDR1 and CDR2 sequences are SQVTM and ANQGSEA. The chain carries TRBV29-1 and TRBJ2-7; TRBD1 matches 8 bases. The specimen was PBMCs. The clonotype comes from a boy aged 10-17 years in good health and CMV-seronegative. The CDR3 region has the DNA TGCAGCGTAGGGGATCAGGGGGCCTTTCTCTACGAGCAGTACTTC. Translating it yields CSVGDQGAFLYEQYF.